This TCR beta chain was captured by sequencing in a study of T cell repertoires in cytomegalovirus infection. Study details: Epitope selection comprised recently identified HLA-C-restricted CMV epitopes and well-studied HLA-B-restricted CMV epitopes. Both a matching HLA type and CMV infection were indicated by public TCR beta signatures. Regarding the study as a whole: Carriage of CMV together with the relevant HLA was identifiable through cumulative public TCR beta family frequency. HLA-C-restricted, CMV-specific TCR beta clonotypes were dominant ex vivo.

TCRdb passed the reads through MiXCR, listing each CDR3 protein once. In the table there are about 480,000 distinct CDR3 sequences, around 30% of which are singletons. In the case of this clonotype: Its cognate antigen is unknown.

Germline CDR1 MGHDK, CDR2 SYGVNS. The CDR3 runs 18 residues. The V and J ends lost 5 bases and 5 bases respectively, with 26 bases between them. Material: cultured PBMCs, obtained from culture after CMV antigen stimulation. This rearrangement joins TRBV25-1 to TRBJ2-3; D might be TRBD1 (6 bases). This sequence originates from a human donor in good health (CMV status not recorded). Some clones in this sample may be carry-over from other donors' samples. CDR3: CASSQDPIQGSRRDTQYF. CDR3 nucleotides: TGTGCCAGCAGTCAAGATCCCATACAGGGTTCTCGGCGAGATACGCAGTATTTT.